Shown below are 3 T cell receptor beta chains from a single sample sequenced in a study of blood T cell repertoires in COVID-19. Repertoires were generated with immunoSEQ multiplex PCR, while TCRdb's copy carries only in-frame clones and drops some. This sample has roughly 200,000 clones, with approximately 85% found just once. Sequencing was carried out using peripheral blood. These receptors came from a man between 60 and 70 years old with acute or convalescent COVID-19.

CDR3 region: CASGPTSGRETQYF. The CDR3 DNA is TGTGCCAGCGGACCGACTAGCGGGAGAGAGACCCAGTACTTC. The chain couples TRBV25-1 to TRBJ2-5, with 12 bases matching TRBD2. The CDR3 sequence is 14 residues long. Germline trimming cut 8 bases from V and 4 bases from J; bases unmatched to any gene: 5. Germline lookup yields CDR1 MGHDK and CDR2 SYGVNS.

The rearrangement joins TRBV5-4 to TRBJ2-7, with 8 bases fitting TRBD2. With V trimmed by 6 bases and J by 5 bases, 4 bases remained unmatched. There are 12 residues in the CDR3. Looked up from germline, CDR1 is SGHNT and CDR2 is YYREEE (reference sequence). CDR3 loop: CASTREGHEQYF. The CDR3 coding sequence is TGTGCCAGCACCCGGGAGGGGCACGAGCAGTACTTC.

The CDR3: CAGGLPSYEQYF. The CDR3, as DNA: TGTGCCGGAGGCCTCCCCTCCTACGAGCAGTACTTC. The rearrangement joins TRBV27 to TRBJ2-7; possibly TRBD2 for D (5 bases). The CDR3 is made up of 12 amino acids. Germline loops: CDR1 MNHEY, CDR2 SMNVEV (reference sequence). The V and J ends lost 11 bases and 0 bases respectively, with 11 bases between them.